This T cell receptor beta chain derives from a study of beta chain features in type 1 diabetes. Background on the study: All samples yielded 107,917,701 examined sorted cells.

A word on this clone: The target antigen is unknown.

Reverse transcribing all isolated RNA meant expressed TCRB transcripts were sequenced. Clones were read by immunoSEQ multiplex PCR, and TCRdb kept only the in-frame ones, dropping some. The sample carries hundreds of thousands of clones, around 15% recorded once. The study's findings and limits: Reduced insertions and increased deletions marked VDJ junctions in type 1 diabetes patients. Within each of all four CD4+ subsets, Type 1 diabetes patients had TCRB CDR3s that were moderately but significantly shorter. The question of HLA type influencing TCRB rearrangement was one that remained unresolved here.

The CDR3 has 13 amino acids. CDR1 ENHRY and CDR2 SYGVKD come from the germline V gene. V was clipped by 2 bases and J by 6 bases, with 10 bases between them. This chain joins TRBV10-3 and TRBJ1-2; D not certain. Sequences were obtained from naive CD4+ T cells from blood. This clonotype was sampled from a man between 18 and 35 years old with type 1 diabetes. CDR3 DNA sequence: TGTGCCATCAGTGAGGTGGCCGACAATGGCTACACCTTC. It is translated as CAISEVADNGYTF.